Following are 24 T cell receptor beta chains from one sample sequenced in a study of cytomegalovirus exposure and HLA in healthy donors. Method: immunoSEQ multiplex PCR; TCRdb's copy keeps in-frame clones and lacks some. The data contain under 50,000 clones, 94% of them singletons. Input material: PBMCs. The receptors were gathered from a woman between 18 and 29 years old in good health and CMV-seropositive.

The rearrangement links TRBV14 to TRBJ2-3; 11 bases agree with TRBD2. The germline V gene encodes CDR1 SGHDN and CDR2 FVKESK. The CDR3 consists of 18 residues. V shed 0 bases, J shed 0 bases, and the junction held 5 bases outside the gene matches. The CDR3 is CASSQDPWTSGSTDTQYF. The CDR3 DNA sequence: TGTGCCAGCAGCCAAGACCCGTGGACTAGCGGGAGCACAGATACGCAGTATTTT.

The CDR3 coding sequence is TGTGCCAGCAGCCAAGAAGCGGCTCTTTTTCGCGAGCAGTACTTC. Protein product: CASSQEAALFREQYF. V is TRBV14 and J is TRBJ2-7; tentative D call: TRBD2 (5 bases). CDR3 length: 15 residues. Trimming cost V 0 bases and J 6 bases, with 15 bases left between them. In germline, CDR1 is SGHDN, CDR2 FVKESK.

The rearrangement uses TRBV4-1 and TRBJ2-7; TRBD1 matches at 7 bases. There are 15 residues in the CDR3. The V gene's germline CDR1 is MGHRA and CDR2 YSYEKL. Trimming took 5 bases from V and 3 from J; bases not matched to a gene: 10. The chain's CDR3 is CASSFQTGDVYEQYF. The CDR3 DNA sequence: TGCGCCAGCAGCTTCCAAACAGGGGACGTCTACGAGCAGTACTTC.

The V and J genes are TRBV2 and TRBJ2-7; TRBD1 matches 8 bases. V shed 3 bases, J shed 0 bases, and the junction held 7 bases outside the gene matches. The CDR3 is made up of 16 amino acids. Germline V gene lookup returns CDR1 SNHLY and CDR2 FYNNEI. The CDR3 region has the DNA TGTGCCAGCAGTGAGCTTGGGACAGGCAGCTCCTACGAGCAGTACTTC. Its protein product is CASSELGTGSSYEQYF.

The V call is TRBV16, the J call TRBJ1-5; TRBD1 aligns across 9 bases. Trimming took 3 bases from V and 4 from J; bases not matched to a gene: 1. In germline, CDR1 is KGHSY, CDR2 FQNENV. CDR3 length equals 14 residues. CDR3 nucleotides: TGTGCCAGCAGCCAGGGACAGGGAAATCAGCCCCAGCATTTT. Translating gives CASSQGQGNQPQHF.

This sequence joins TRBV11-2 and TRBJ2-4; 12 nucleotides match TRBD2. The V and J ends lost 5 bases and 8 bases, in that order; junction bases with no gene match: 13. Germline V gene sequence: CDR1 SGHAT, CDR2 FQNNGV. The CDR3 runs 17 residues. CDR3 bases: TGTGCCAGCAGCGTAGTGGCTAGCGGGAGGGCCGGTTACATTCAGTACTTC. This encodes CASSVVASGRAGYIQYF.

The V and J genes are TRBV19 and TRBJ2-3, with TRBD2 matching over 12 bases. V dropped 6 bases and J dropped 4; count of bases not matched to a gene: 5. The CDR3 runs to 15 residues. Germline V lookup: CDR1 LNHDA, CDR2 SQIVND (reference sequence). The CDR3 DNA sequence: TGTGCCAGTAGGACTAGCGGGAGTGGGGCAGATACGCAGTATTTT. It encodes CASRTSGSGADTQYF.

The rearrangement links TRBV14 to TRBJ2-7, with 9 bases lining up with TRBD1. CDR1 and CDR2 from the germline V gene are SGHDN and FVKESK. The CDR3 runs 15 residues. The V gene end was trimmed by 2 bases and the J gene end by 2 bases; junction bases not matched to a gene: 4. This CDR3 is CASSQPGTGPYEQYF. CDR3 coding DNA: TGTGCCAGCAGCCAACCCGGGACAGGGCCCTACGAGCAGTACTTC.

The chain employs TRBV5-1 and TRBJ1-5; tentatively, D is TRBD1 (6 bases). There are 13 residues in the CDR3. Per germline, CDR1 SGHRS and CDR2 YFSETQ. V lost 4 bases and J 3 bases, leaving 8 bases between the germline ends. CDR3 amino acids: CASSRDNNQPQHF. CDR3 nucleotide sequence: TGCGCCAGCAGCCGGGACAACAATCAGCCCCAGCATTTT.

Only one count was recorded for this clone. The V call is TRBV6-1, the J call TRBJ2-3; TRBD2 is a possible D gene (8 bases). Looked up from germline, CDR1 is MNHNS and CDR2 is SASEGT. This CDR3 spans 18 amino acids. V lost 2 bases, J lost 5 bases, and 23 bases lay in between. CDR3 sequence reads: CASSEWSGGGRGVDTQYF. The CDR3 DNA reads as TGTGCCAGCAGTGAATGGTCGGGGGGGGGCAGGGGGGTAGATACGCAGTATTTT.

This clone was detected only once. CDR3 residues: CASSPGQGVYGYTF. DNA of the CDR3: TGTGCCAGCAGTCCGGGACAGGGGGTCTATGGCTACACCTTC. The chain combines TRBV27 with TRBJ1-2; 11 nucleotides align to TRBD1. V gave up 5 bases and J gave up 4 bases; unmatched junction bases: 3. The germline V gene encodes CDR1 MNHEY and CDR2 SMNVEV (reference sequence). CDR3 size: 14 residues.

The rearrangement uses TRBV28 and TRBJ1-6; a possible D gene is TRBD1 (6 bases). Germline CDR1 reads MDHEN; CDR2 reads SYDVKM. V dropped 8 bases and J dropped 7 bases, with 9 bases sitting between them. The CDR3 is 12 residues long. CDR3 region: CASRQENSPLHF. The CDR3 nucleotides read TGTGCCAGCCGACAGGAGAATTCACCCCTCCACTTT.

J is TRBJ2-3 and V is TRBV7-8; 13 nucleotides match TRBD2. The germline gives CDR1 SGHVS, CDR2 FQNEAQ. The CDR3 covers 16 residues. The trim removed 5 bases at V and 2 bases at J, leaving 4 bases unmatched. For the CDR3, the DNA is TGTGCCAGCAGCGGGGGACTAGCGGGAAACACAGATACGCAGTATTTT. It codes for CASSGGLAGNTDTQYF.

The rearrangement links TRBV18 to TRBJ2-1; TRBD1 aligns across 9 bases. V was pared by 3 bases and J by 6 bases, with 6 bases of the junction left unmatched. CDR3 length equals 15 residues. The germline V gene has CDR1 KGHSH and CDR2 LQKENI. This chain's CDR3 is CASSPRDRVANEQFF. CDR3 sequence (DNA): TGTGCCAGCTCACCCCGGGACAGGGTGGCCAATGAGCAGTTCTTC.

The V and J genes are TRBV5-6 and TRBJ2-1; the match to TRBD1 covers 9 bases. The V gene end was trimmed by 4 bases and the J gene end by 12 bases; junction bases not matched to a gene: 5. The CDR3 has 12 amino acids. Per the germline V gene, CDR1 is SGHDT and CDR2 is YYEEEE. The DNA of the CDR3 is TGTGCCAGCAGCCGACAGGGGGTGAGGCAGTTCTTC. This translates into CASSRQGVRQFF.

The chain employs TRBV25-1 and TRBJ1-1; 7 bases align to TRBD1. CDR3 length equals 13 residues. The J segment lost 4 bases and the V segment lost 5 bases, leaving 4 bases of the junction unmatched. Germline CDR1 MGHDK, CDR2 SYGVNS. The DNA of the CDR3 is TGTGCCAGCAGTCCGTGGGACAGCACTGAAGCTTTCTTT. Encoded protein: CASSPWDSTEAFF.

This chain joins TRBV7-3 and TRBJ2-7; a possible D gene is TRBD1 (5 bases). Trimming took off 0 bases at V and 0 bases at J, with 18 bases between the two ends. Germline values: CDR1 SGHTA, CDR2 FQGTGA. The CDR3 has 18 amino acids. The CDR3 DNA follows: TGTGCCAGCAGCTTAACGTCGCATCCAAGGACATACTCCTACGAGCAGTACTTC. Residues: CASSLTSHPRTYSYEQYF.

V and J are TRBV7-9 and TRBJ2-5; D is undetermined. The CDR3 has 12 residues. Trimming took off 0 bases at V and 13 bases at J, with 12 bases between the two ends. Germline V lookup: CDR1 SEHNR, CDR2 FQNEAQ (reference sequence). CDR3 sequence reads: CASSLAKENLYF. The CDR3 nucleotides are TGTGCCAGCAGCTTAGCGAAGGAGAACCTGTACTTC.

The V and J genes are TRBV7-6 and TRBJ2-1, with D tentatively TRBD2 (6 bases). V was shortened by 2 bases and J by 6 bases, with 29 bases between the two germline ends. This CDR3 region has 20 residues. Germline V lookup: CDR1 SGHVS, CDR2 FNYEAQ. In DNA, the CDR3 is TGTGCCAGCAGCTTAATGGGTCGTTTCGTGGACGGGAGTGAGTCCAATGAGCAGTTCTTC. As protein: CASSLMGRFVDGSESNEQFF.

The chain joins TRBV30 to TRBJ2-2, with a possible D match to TRBD2 (6 bases). V was shortened by 0 bases and J by 7 bases, with 9 bases between the two germline ends. The CDR3 covers 13 residues. Germline V gene sequence: CDR1 GTSNPN, CDR2 SVGIG (reference sequence). The CDR3 nucleotides are TGTGCCTGGAGTGTACGGCGGGACGGGGAGCTGTTTTTT. This sequence encodes CAWSVRRDGELFF.

The gene calls are TRBV19 and TRBJ1-5; D unclear. This CDR3 has 14 amino acids. Trimming removed 6 bases from V and 0 bases from J, with 9 bases in between. CDR1 LNHDA and CDR2 SQIVND come from the germline V gene (reference sequence). The chain's CDR3 is CASSAVHSNQPQHF. CDR3 sequence (DNA): TGTGCCAGTAGCGCAGTCCATAGCAATCAGCCCCAGCATTTT.

CDR3 sequence (DNA): TGTGCCAGCAGCCTGGTCGGGACAGGGTATGAAGCTTTCTTT. Encoded protein: CASSLVGTGYEAFF. The chain joins TRBV4-2 to TRBJ1-1; 9 bases are shared with TRBD1. This CDR3 has 14 amino acids. With 4 bases clipped from V and 7 bases from J, the junction kept 7 bases outside the gene matches. Per germline, CDR1 LGHNA and CDR2 YNFKEQ.

The rearrangement uses TRBV11-2 and TRBJ1-4, with 7 bases identical to TRBD1. The ends lost 0 bases at V and 5 bases at J; junction bases unmatched: 0. The germline CDR1 and CDR2 sequences are SGHAT and FQNNGV. The CDR3 consists of 14 residues. Here the CDR3 reads CASSLDRGNEKLFF. CDR3 sequence (DNA): TGTGCCAGCAGCTTAGACAGGGGGAATGAAAAACTGTTTTTT.

The rearrangement uses TRBV7-3 and TRBJ2-1; tentatively, D is TRBD2 (6 bases). Deletions cut 4 bases from V and 6 bases from J, with 10 bases between. The germline V gene has CDR1 SGHTA and CDR2 FQGTGA. This CDR3 is 13 amino acids long. Here the CDR3 reads CASSYRLGNEQFF. Written as DNA, the CDR3 is TGTGCCAGCAGCTACCGACTAGGCAATGAGCAGTTCTTC.